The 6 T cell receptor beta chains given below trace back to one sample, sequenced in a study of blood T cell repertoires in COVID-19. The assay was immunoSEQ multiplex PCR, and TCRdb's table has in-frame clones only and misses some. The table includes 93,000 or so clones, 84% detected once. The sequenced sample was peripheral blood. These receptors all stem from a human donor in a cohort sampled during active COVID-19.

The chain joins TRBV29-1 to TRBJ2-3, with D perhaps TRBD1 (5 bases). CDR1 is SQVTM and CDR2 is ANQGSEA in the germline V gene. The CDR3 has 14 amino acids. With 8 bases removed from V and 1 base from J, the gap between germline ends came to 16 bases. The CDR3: CSSTRVGRTDTQYF. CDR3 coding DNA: TGCAGCTCAACCCGGGTGGGGCGCACAGATACGCAGTATTTT.

Written as DNA, the CDR3 is TGCGCCAGCAGACTCCGGACAGGGCCTGGAGCTAACTATGGCTACACCTTC. Translating it yields CASRLRTGPGANYGYTF. V is TRBV5-1 and J is TRBJ1-2; 8 bases agree with TRBD1. V was pared by 5 bases and J by 0 bases, with 12 bases of the junction left unmatched. Looked up from germline, CDR1 is SGHRS and CDR2 is YFSETQ. The CDR3 has 17 amino acids.

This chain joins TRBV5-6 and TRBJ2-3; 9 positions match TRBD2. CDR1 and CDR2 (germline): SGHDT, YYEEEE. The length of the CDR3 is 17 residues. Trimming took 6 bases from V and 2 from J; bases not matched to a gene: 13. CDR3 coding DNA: TGTGCCAGCACCTCCCATAGCGGGGGCCTCCTCACAGATACGCAGTATTTT. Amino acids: CASTSHSGGLLTDTQYF.

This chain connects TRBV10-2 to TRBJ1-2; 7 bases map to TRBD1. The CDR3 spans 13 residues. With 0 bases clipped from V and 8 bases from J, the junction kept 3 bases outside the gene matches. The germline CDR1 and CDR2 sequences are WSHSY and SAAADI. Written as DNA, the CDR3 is TGCGCCAGCAGTGAGTCACAGGGACAGGGCTACACCTTC. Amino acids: CASSESQGQGYTF.

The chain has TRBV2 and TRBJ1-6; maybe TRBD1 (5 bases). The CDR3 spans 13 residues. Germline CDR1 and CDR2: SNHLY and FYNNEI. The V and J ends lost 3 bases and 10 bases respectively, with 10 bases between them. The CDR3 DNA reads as TGTGCCAGCAGTGACAGGGAGGAGTCACCCCTCCACTTT. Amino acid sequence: CASSDREESPLHF.

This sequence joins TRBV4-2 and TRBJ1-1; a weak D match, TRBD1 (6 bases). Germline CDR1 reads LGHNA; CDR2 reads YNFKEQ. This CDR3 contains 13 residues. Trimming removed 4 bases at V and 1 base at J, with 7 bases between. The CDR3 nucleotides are TGTGCCAGCAGCCGGGACAAGAACACTGAAGCTTTCTTT. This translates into CASSRDKNTEAFF.